This TCR beta chain was recovered during a study of CD8+CD57+ T cells in acquired aplastic anemia (dated by TCRdb to the late 2010s). For the study in its entirety: On average, sorted CD4+ and CD8+ cells yielded around 3.5 ug of extracted DNA, with a range of about 0.19 to 30 ug. Healthy donor samples averaged approximately 10 million reads for CD4+ and roughly 12 million for CD8+ cells. General study outcomes and caveats: Patients and healthy controls showed no significant difference in CD8+ Simpson's diversity (P=0.060). Although twenty-nine CD8+ CDR3 sequences were shared by patients and controls, these sequences appeared highly expressed in patients and within the immunodominant clones of patients.

In the study, sorted CD4+ and CD8+ blood T cells from patients with severe aplastic anemia and from healthy subjects underwent deep sequencing of TCR repertoires. Ficoll-Paque density gradient centrifugation was used to isolate peripheral blood mononuclear cells. Before DNA extraction, CD4+ and CD8+ T cells were sorted with FACS or magnetic beads. This clonotype was counted only a few times. Its antigen is not yet known. No quality values exist for individual bases; no much larger clone is one base distant. TCR beta VDJ combination and CDR3 sequence profiling used genomic DNA as the template. An Illumina HiSeq 2000 was used for TCR repertoire sequencing. In the paper's pipeline: Repertoires were assessed using TRBV/TRBJ rearrangement plots, CDR3 size and DJ length profiles, and Simpson's diversity index. The immunodominant clone was defined as the most abundant DNA sequence in deep sequencing data. CDR3 amino acid sequences were screened for sharing across subjects and compared with published repertoires and the VDJdb database. TCRdb reran the public reads through fastp at Q25 and MiXCR, keeping productive beta chains. Identical CDR3 proteins give one entry, which carries the most common genes and DNA. TCRdb, not the authors, supplied the V and J calls. Present in this sample are some 210,000 distinct CDR3 sequences, 61% of which were seen just once. The leading ten clones occupy about 31% of the sample.

From a lookup of the germline V gene, CDR1 and CDR2 are MGHDK and SYGVNS. The cysteine opens and the phenylalanine closes a CDR3 of 15 amino acids. Only the CDR3 DNA is retained, 45 bases long and in frame from the first base. V ends up 4 bases short and J 3 bases short, with an unmatched junction base count of 4. The V and J genes are TRBV25-1 and TRBJ2-7; 12 of the junction bases match TRBD2. This receptor was taken from a human donor in good health. Sequenced sample: sorted CD4+, CD8+, or CD8+CD57+ T cells (not recorded which) from PBMCs. At the DNA level, the sequence is TGTGCCAGCAGTGCTAAGACTAGCGGGAGCTACGAGCAGTACTTC. Its amino acids are CASSAKTSGSYEQYF.